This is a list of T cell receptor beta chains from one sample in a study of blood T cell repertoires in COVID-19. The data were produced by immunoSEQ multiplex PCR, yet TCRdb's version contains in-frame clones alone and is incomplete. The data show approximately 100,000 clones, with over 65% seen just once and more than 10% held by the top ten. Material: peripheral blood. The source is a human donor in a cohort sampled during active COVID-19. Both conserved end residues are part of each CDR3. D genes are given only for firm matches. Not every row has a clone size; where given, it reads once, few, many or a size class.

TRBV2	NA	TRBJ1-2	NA	CASSAVGRSSGYTF	TGTGCCAGCAGTGCAGTTGGTCGTTCCTCCGGCTACACCTTC
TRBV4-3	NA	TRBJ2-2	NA	CASSLGPAGTGELFF	TGCGCCAGCAGCCTGGGCCCTGCGGGTACCGGGGAGCTGTTTTTT
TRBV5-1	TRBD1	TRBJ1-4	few	CASSSWTGGSANEKLFF	TGCGCCAGCAGCTCGTGGACAGGGGGATCGGCTAATGAAAAACTGTTTTTT
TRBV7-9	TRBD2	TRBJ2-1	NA	CASSLGRTSGGAVNEQFF	TGTGCCAGCAGCTTAGGGAGGACTAGCGGGGGGGCAGTGAATGAGCAGTTCTTC
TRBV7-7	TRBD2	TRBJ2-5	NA	CASSLGRLAAETQYF	TGTGCCAGCAGCTTAGGAAGACTAGCGGCGGAGACCCAGTACTTC
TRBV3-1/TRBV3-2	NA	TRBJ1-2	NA	CASSQSQIAYGYTF	TGTGCCAGCAGCCAGTCTCAGATAGCCTATGGCTACACCTTC
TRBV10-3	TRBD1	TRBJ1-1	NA	CAISEWTGSAEAFF	TGTGCCATCAGTGAGTGGACAGGGTCCGCTGAAGCTTTCTTT
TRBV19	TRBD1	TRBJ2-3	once	CASRGRDRGTDTQYF	TGTGCCAGTAGGGGGCGGGACAGGGGCACAGATACGCAGTATTTT
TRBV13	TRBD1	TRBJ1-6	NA	CASSYDRADRSPLHF	TGTGCCAGCAGCTACGACAGGGCGGATCGTTCACCCCTCCACTTT
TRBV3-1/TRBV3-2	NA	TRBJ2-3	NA	CASSQRASTDTQYF	TGTGCCAGCAGCCAGCGGGCCTCGACAGATACGCAGTATTTT
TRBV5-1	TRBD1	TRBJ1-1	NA	CASRSDRGAFF	TGCGCCAGCAGGTCTGACAGGGGAGCTTTCTTT
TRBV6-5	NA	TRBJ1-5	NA	CASKLQGYSNQPQHF	TGTGCCAGCAAACTGCAGGGATATAGCAATCAGCCCCAGCATTTT
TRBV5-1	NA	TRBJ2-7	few	CASSLWPSDEQYF	TGCGCCAGCAGCTTGTGGCCTTCCGACGAGCAGTACTTC
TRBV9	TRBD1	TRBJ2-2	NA	CASSVEGQGSGELFF	TGTGCCAGCAGCGTAGAGGGACAGGGCTCCGGGGAGCTGTTTTTT
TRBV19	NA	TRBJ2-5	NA	CASSINRAGETQYF	TGTGCCAGTAGTATTAACAGGGCGGGAGAGACCCAGTACTTC
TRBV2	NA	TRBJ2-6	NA	CATGIGGANVLTF	TGTGCCACCGGAATCGGGGGGGCCAACGTCCTGACTTTC
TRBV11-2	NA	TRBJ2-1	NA	CASTLNVFYNEQFF	TGTGCCAGCACCCTAAACGTTTTCTACAATGAGCAGTTCTTC
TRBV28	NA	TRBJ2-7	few	CASAQTSYEQYF	TGTGCCAGCGCACAGACCTCCTACGAGCAGTACTTC
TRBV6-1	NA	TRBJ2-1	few	CASSEAGSGNEQFF	TGTGCCAGCAGTGAGGCGGGTTCGGGCAATGAGCAGTTCTTC
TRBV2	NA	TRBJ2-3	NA	CASSVGQTSDTQYF	TGTGCCAGCAGTGTGGGGCAGACCTCAGATACGCAGTATTTT
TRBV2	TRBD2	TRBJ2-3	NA	CASRLLAGGQDTQYF	TGTGCCAGCCGTTTACTAGCGGGGGGGCAAGATACGCAGTATTTT
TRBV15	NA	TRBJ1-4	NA	CATSTGQVPEKLFF	TGTGCCACCAGCACGGGACAAGTACCCGAAAAACTGTTTTTT
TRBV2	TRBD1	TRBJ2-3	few	CASTQGTGTDTQYF	TGTGCCAGCACCCAGGGGACAGGCACAGATACGCAGTATTTT
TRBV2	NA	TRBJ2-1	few	CASIGVPYNEQFF	TGTGCCAGCATAGGGGTTCCCTACAATGAGCAGTTCTTC
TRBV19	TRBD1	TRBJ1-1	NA	CASSMTGDNTEAFF	TGTGCCAGTAGTATGACAGGGGACAACACTGAAGCTTTCTTT
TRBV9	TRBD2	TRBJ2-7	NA	CASSRSGGDYEQYF	TGTGCCAGCAGCCGTAGCGGGGGAGACTACGAGCAGTACTTC
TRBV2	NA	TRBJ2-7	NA	CASMKTPSYEQYF	TGTGCCAGCATGAAGACACCGTCCTACGAGCAGTACTTC
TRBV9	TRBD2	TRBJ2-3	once	CASSVQGLAGTDTQYF	TGTGCCAGCAGCGTACAAGGACTAGCGGGCACAGATACGCAGTATTTT
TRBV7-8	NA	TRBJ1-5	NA	CASSLRTDNQPQHF	TGTGCCAGCAGCTTACGAACAGACAATCAGCCCCAGCATTTT
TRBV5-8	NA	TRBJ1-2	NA	CASSFSSQGRNYGYTF	TGTGCCAGCAGCTTCTCGTCTCAGGGTCGTAACTATGGCTACACCTTC
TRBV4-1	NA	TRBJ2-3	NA	CASSQALRDTQYF	TGCGCCAGCAGCCAAGCCCTGCGCGATACGCAGTATTTT
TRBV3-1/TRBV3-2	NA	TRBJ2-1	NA	CASSTTGSSYNEQFF	TGTGCCAGCAGCACTACAGGTAGCTCCTACAATGAGCAGTTCTTC
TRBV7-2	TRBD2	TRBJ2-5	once	CASSADSGGAVVTQYF	TGTGCCAGCAGCGCGGATAGCGGGGGGGCGGTGGTGACCCAGTACTTC
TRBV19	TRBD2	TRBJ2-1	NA	CASSMWSGASYNEQFF	TGTGCCAGTAGTATGTGGAGCGGGGCCTCCTACAATGAGCAGTTCTTC
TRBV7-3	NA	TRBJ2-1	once	CASSLSRKGLGHPQFF	TGTGCCAGCAGCCTGTCCAGGAAGGGGTTGGGACACCCGCAGTTCTTC
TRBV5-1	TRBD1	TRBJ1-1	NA	CASSLGTGGEAFF	TGCGCCAGCAGCTTGGGGACAGGGGGTGAAGCTTTCTTT
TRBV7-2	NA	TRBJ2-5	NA	CASSPDRRAVETQYF	TGTGCCAGCAGCCCGGACAGGAGGGCTGTGGAGACCCAGTACTTC
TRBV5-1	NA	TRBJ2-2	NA	CASSLMARAPGELFF	TGCGCCAGCAGCTTGATGGCCAGGGCCCCCGGGGAGCTGTTTTTT
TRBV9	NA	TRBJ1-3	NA	CASSVFDSNPLSGNTIYF	TGTGCCAGCAGCGTATTCGACTCCAATCCCCTCTCTGGAAACACCATATATTTT
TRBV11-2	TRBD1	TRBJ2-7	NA	CASSLDWGTGQSYEQYF	TGTGCCAGCAGCTTAGATTGGGGGACAGGGCAATCCTACGAGCAGTACTTC
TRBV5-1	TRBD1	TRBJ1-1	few	CASSFRQGGTEAFF	TGCGCCAGCAGCTTCCGACAGGGAGGCACTGAAGCTTTCTTT
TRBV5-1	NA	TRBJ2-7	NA	CASSHPAGNSYEQYF	TGCGCCAGCAGCCACCCGGCGGGGAACTCCTACGAGCAGTACTTC
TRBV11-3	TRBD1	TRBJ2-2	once	CASSLDRVRGLGTGELFF	TGTGCCAGCAGCTTAGATCGAGTCAGGGGGCTTGGCACCGGGGAGCTGTTTTTT